This paragraph covers one TCR beta chain sequence. What it binds is unknown. The V segment lost 1 base and the J segment 3 bases; nucleotides outside the gene matches: 3. This CDR3 contains 15 residues. Per the germline V gene, CDR1 is MDHEN and CDR2 is SYDVKM. TCRdb's table, derived via immunoSEQ multiplex PCR, lists solely in-frame clones and lacks some. In the table there are 25,000 to 35,000 clones, around 82% of which are singletons. This record belongs to a study of OX40 agonist ivuxolimab in advanced cancers. Findings and limits, study-wide: CD4+ and CD8+ T cells in blood underwent clonal expansion by week 6 at 0.1 to 3.0 mg/kg.

The specimen was CD4+ or CD8+ T cells sorted from blood, collected in a trial of the OX40 agonist ivuxolimab. The V and J genes are TRBV28 and TRBJ2-7; 10 bases match TRBD1. The clonotype originates from an adult with an advanced solid tumor such as melanoma, head and neck, liver or kidney cancer. The CDR3 bases are TGTGCCAGCAGTTTATCTGGGACAGGGGACTACGAGCAGTACTTC. Translation gives CASSLSGTGDYEQYF.